This T cell receptor beta chain was documented in a study of OX40 agonist ivuxolimab in advanced cancers. With respect to this clone: Antigen unknown.

The data were produced by immunoSEQ multiplex PCR, yet TCRdb's version contains in-frame clones alone and is incomplete. Among around 66,000 clones listed, roughly 87% were seen once. This CDR3 region has 13 residues. Germline lookup yields CDR1 MNHEY and CDR2 SVGAGI. Trimming left V 8 bases short and J 7 bases short, with 15 bases between. Overall study results and limits: Expanded clones belonging to CD8+ T cells outnumbered, on average, those of CD4+. Antigen specificity of clonally expanded peripheral T cells was not established. Clonal expansion was seen in CD4+ and CD8+ blood T cells by week 6 at 0.1 to 3.0 mg/kg.

Sequenced here: CD4+ or CD8+ T cells sorted from blood, sampled in a trial of the OX40 agonist ivuxolimab. This sequence was found in an adult with an advanced solid tumor such as melanoma, head and neck, liver or kidney cancer. The V and J genes are TRBV6-5 and TRBJ2-1, with no clear D. CDR3: CASRRTGKNEQFF. CDR3 nucleotides: TGTGCCAGCCGACGTACGGGTAAGAATGAGCAGTTCTTC.